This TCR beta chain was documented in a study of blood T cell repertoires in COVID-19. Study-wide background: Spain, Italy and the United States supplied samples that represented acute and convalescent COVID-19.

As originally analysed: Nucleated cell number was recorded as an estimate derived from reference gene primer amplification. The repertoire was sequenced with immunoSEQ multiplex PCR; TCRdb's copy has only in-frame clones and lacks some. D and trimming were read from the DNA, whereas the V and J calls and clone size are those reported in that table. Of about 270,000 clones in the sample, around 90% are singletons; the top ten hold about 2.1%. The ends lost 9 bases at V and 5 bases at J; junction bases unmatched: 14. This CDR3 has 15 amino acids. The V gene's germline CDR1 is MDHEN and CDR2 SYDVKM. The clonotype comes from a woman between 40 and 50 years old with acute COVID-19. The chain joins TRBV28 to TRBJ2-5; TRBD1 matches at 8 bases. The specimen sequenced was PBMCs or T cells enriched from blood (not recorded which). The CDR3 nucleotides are TGTGCCAGTTCAAGGCGCAGGGGGCTTGAGGAGACCCAGTACTTC. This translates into CASSRRRGLEETQYF. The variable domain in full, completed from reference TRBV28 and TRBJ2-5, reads DVKVTQSSRYLVKRTGEKVFLECVQDMDHENMFWYRQDPGLGLRLIYFSYDVKMKEKGDIPEGYSVSREKKERFSLILESASTNQTSMYLCASSRRRGLEETQYFGPGTRLLVL.